The clone carrying this T cell receptor beta chain was picked up one time. The data stem from a study of blood T cells in healthy people across ages. Sample-barcoded 5' priming and a J-beta primer mix drove a second PCR of 7 to 11 cycles. One entry per CDR3 protein, called by TCRdb with MiXCR from the 5' RACE reads. This table has 600,000 to 800,000 distinct CDR3 sequences, more than 45% appearing once. The CDR3 spans 12 residues. After removal of 10 bases from V and 4 bases from J, the junction contained 3 bases not matched to a gene. CDR1 and CDR2 (germline): SEHNR, FQNEAQ (reference sequence). Source material: blood. The sequence was collected from a woman older than 75 in good health. The chain links TRBV7-9 to TRBJ1-3; 8 nucleotides align to TRBD1. The CDR3 DNA is TGTGCCACGGGGACAGGAGGAAACACCATATATTTT. Translation: CATGTGGNTIYF.